This is a list of T cell receptor beta chains from one sample in a study of blood T cell repertoires in COVID-19. Sequencing was performed with immunoSEQ multiplex PCR; in TCRdb, only in-frame clones are kept and a portion is missing. The table has a few hundred thousand clones, about 80% seen once. Sequences were obtained from PBMCs or T cells enriched from blood (not recorded which). The receptors stem from a man aged 50 or older who had recovered from COVID-19. Each CDR3 is given with its conserved first and last residue. D genes are given only for firm matches. Some rows mark clone size as missing; the rest say once, few, many or name a class of expanded clone.

v_call	j_call	clone_size	d_call	cdr3_aa	cdr3_nt
TRBV27	TRBJ1-6	.	TRBD1	CASSTGDSWALHF	TGTGCCAGCAGTACCGGGGACAGTTGGGCCCTCCACTTT
TRBV19	TRBJ1-5	.	TRBD1	CASSVGTVSNQPQHF	TGTGCCAGTAGTGTCGGGACAGTTAGCAATCAGCCCCAGCATTTT
TRBV6-5	TRBJ1-5	few	.	CASSSGQTRGNQPQHF	TGTGCCAGCAGTTCCGGACAGACCCGGGGCAATCAGCCCCAGCATTTT
TRBV27	TRBJ1-2	.	.	CASRLRQHSNYGYTF	TGTGCCAGCAGACTACGACAGCACTCTAACTATGGCTACACCTTC
TRBV3-1/TRBV3-2	TRBJ1-6	.	.	CASSQGANSPLHF	TGTGCCAGCAGCCAGGGAGCGAATTCACCCCTCCACTTT
TRBV5-1	TRBJ1-2	few	TRBD1	CASSSTGGFDYGYTF	TGCGCCAGCAGCTCGACAGGGGGCTTTGACTATGGCTACACCTTC
TRBV18	TRBJ1-6	.	.	CASSPMDSPNSPLHF	TGTGCCAGCTCACCGATGGACAGTCCTAATTCACCCCTCCACTTT
TRBV9	TRBJ1-1	few	.	CASSVLGGAEAFF	TGTGCCAGCAGCGTATTAGGGGGTGCTGAAGCTTTCTTT
TRBV11-2	TRBJ2-7	.	TRBD1	CASSLGWTGGLYEQYF	TGTGCCAGCAGCTTAGGGTGGACAGGGGGCTTGTACGAGCAGTACTTC
TRBV6-5	TRBJ2-7	.	.	CASSPFKVSSYEQYF	TGTGCCAGCAGCCCGTTCAAAGTGAGCTCCTACGAGCAGTACTTC
TRBV5-1	TRBJ2-1	.	TRBD2	CASSLMGTSGNEQFF	TGCGCCAGCAGCTTGATGGGGACTAGCGGGAATGAGCAGTTCTTC
TRBV6-5	TRBJ1-2	.	TRBD1	CASRGTAKFNYGYTF	TGTGCCAGCAGGGGGACAGCAAAGTTTAACTATGGCTACACCTTC
TRBV6-4	TRBJ1-2	.	.	CASTRLRTEGVNSGYTF	TGTGCCAGCACGCGACTTCGGACAGAAGGCGTTAATTCTGGCTACACCTTC
TRBV28	TRBJ1-2	.	TRBD1	CASNSGTGYGYTF	TGTGCCAGCAACTCCGGGACAGGCTATGGCTACACCTTC
TRBV2	TRBJ2-1	once	TRBD2	CASRRTSGGAKSNEQFF	TGTGCCAGCAGGCGGACTAGCGGGGGGGCTAAAAGCAATGAGCAGTTCTTC
TRBV3-1/TRBV3-2	TRBJ1-1	.	TRBD1	CASSPTGVRNTEAFF	TGTGCCAGCAGCCCTACAGGGGTAAGGAACACTGAAGCTTTCTTT
TRBV30	TRBJ1-2	.	.	CAWSLTAYGYTF	TGTGCCTGGAGTCTTACAGCCTATGGCTACACCTTC
TRBV7-6	TRBJ2-5	.	TRBD1	CASSFTGAETQYF	TGTGCCAGCAGCTTTACAGGGGCGGAGACCCAGTACTTC
TRBV9	TRBJ2-7	.	TRBD2	CASSFSSGGEQYF	TGTGCCAGCAGCTTTTCTAGCGGGGGCGAGCAGTACTTC
TRBV29-1	TRBJ2-7	.	.	CSVLRDWSSYEQYF	TGCAGCGTTTTGCGGGACTGGAGCTCCTACGAGCAGTACTTC
TRBV19	TRBJ2-5	.	.	CASSSTGQETQYF	TGTGCCAGTAGTTCGACAGGCCAAGAGACCCAGTACTTC
TRBV6-5	TRBJ1-1	once	.	CASLRGRNTEAFF	TGTGCCAGCTTAAGAGGGAGGAACACTGAAGCTTTCTTT
TRBV9	TRBJ1-3	few	.	CASSPILGTIYF	TGTGCCAGCAGCCCCATCCTCGGGACCATATATTTT
TRBV2	TRBJ1-3	once	.	CASSRQVSGNTIYF	TGTGCCAGCAGCAGACAGGTTTCTGGAAACACCATATATTTT
TRBV5-4	TRBJ1-1	.	TRBD1	CASSDGQGMNTEAFF	TGTGCCAGCAGCGATGGACAGGGAATGAACACTGAAGCTTTCTTT
TRBV24-1	TRBJ1-2	.	.	CATSEGGRRGYTF	TGTGCCACCAGTGAGGGAGGCCGGCGTGGCTACACCTTC
TRBV29-1	TRBJ2-7	.	TRBD1	CSAGQNYEQYF	TGCAGCGCGGGACAGAACTACGAGCAGTACTTC
TRBV19	TRBJ1-1	.	TRBD1	CAVGGWGEAFF	TGTGCCGTAGGGGGCTGGGGTGAAGCTTTCTTT
TRBV18	TRBJ2-7	.	.	CASSPIPTGLVSYEQYF	TGTGCCAGCTCACCCATCCCGACGGGGTTAGTCTCCTACGAGCAGTACTTC
TRBV4-2	TRBJ1-1	.	.	CASSQMTQDTEAFF	TGTGCCAGCAGCCAAATGACCCAGGACACTGAAGCTTTCTTT
TRBV12-5	TRBJ2-1	.	.	CASGSVLSYNEQFF	TGTGCTAGTGGTTCTGTCCTCTCCTACAATGAGCAGTTCTTC
TRBV7-2	TRBJ2-7	.	.	CASSLGRTLSYEQYF	TGTGCCAGCAGCTTAGGGAGAACCCTCTCCTACGAGCAGTACTTC
TRBV6-1	TRBJ1-2	.	TRBD1	CASSELRTGGSGYTF	TGTGCCAGCAGTGAACTTAGGACAGGGGGTTCAGGCTACACCTTC
TRBV11-2	TRBJ2-7	few	.	CASIPRRGEGYEQYF	TGTGCCAGCATTCCAAGGAGAGGAGAGGGTTACGAGCAGTACTTC
TRBV5-1	TRBJ2-4	.	.	CASSLGNRAGDIQYF	TGCGCCAGCAGCTTGGGGAACAGGGCTGGGGACATTCAGTACTTC
TRBV4-1	TRBJ1-5	few	TRBD1	CASSQVTGGNQPQHF	TGCGCCAGCAGCCAGGTGACAGGGGGTAATCAGCCCCAGCATTTT
TRBV27	TRBJ2-7	.	TRBD2	CASSFQRRTSGSYEQYF	TGTGCCAGCAGTTTCCAGCGCCGGACTAGCGGGAGCTACGAGCAGTACTTC
TRBV5-1	TRBJ2-3	.	TRBD1	CASSLERQGAGADTQYF	TGCGCCAGCAGCTTGGAACGACAGGGGGCTGGCGCAGATACGCAGTATTTT
TRBV11-2	TRBJ2-5	.	.	CASSLVWSGPQETQYF	TGTGCCAGCAGCTTAGTGTGGTCAGGGCCCCAAGAGACCCAGTACTTC
TRBV18	TRBJ1-6	.	.	CASSPGGANSPLHF	TGTGCCAGCTCACCGGGCGGGGCTAATTCACCCCTCCACTTT
TRBV7-9	TRBJ1-6	once	.	CASSLRAPANSPLHF	TGTGCCAGCAGCTTACGAGCGCCAGCAAATTCACCCCTCCACTTT
TRBV6-2/TRBV6-3	TRBJ2-7	.	TRBD1	CASSYHARTGSLGAYEQYF	TGTGCCAGCAGTTACCATGCCAGGACAGGGAGCCTTGGGGCCTACGAGCAGTACTTC